Sequencing of this T cell receptor (beta chain) was carried out in a study of blood T cell repertoires in COVID-19. The CDR3 covers 15 residues. CDR1 is LNHDA, CDR2 SQIVND, per germline (reference sequence). Losses at the gene ends were 3 bases for V and 8 bases for J; bases not matched to a gene: 7. The data were produced by immunoSEQ multiplex PCR, yet TCRdb's version contains in-frame clones alone and is incomplete. The sample has a few hundred thousand clones, 88% seen once. This chain uses TRBV19 with TRBJ1-2; TRBD1 matches at 12 bases. The sequence came from a woman aged 45-65 years who had recovered from COVID-19. The sample consisted of PBMCs or T cells enriched from blood (not recorded which). The CDR3 nucleotides read TGTGCCAGTAGTATCGAGGGACAGGGGGCGAGAGGCTACACCTTC. Translated, it gives CASSIEGQGARGYTF.